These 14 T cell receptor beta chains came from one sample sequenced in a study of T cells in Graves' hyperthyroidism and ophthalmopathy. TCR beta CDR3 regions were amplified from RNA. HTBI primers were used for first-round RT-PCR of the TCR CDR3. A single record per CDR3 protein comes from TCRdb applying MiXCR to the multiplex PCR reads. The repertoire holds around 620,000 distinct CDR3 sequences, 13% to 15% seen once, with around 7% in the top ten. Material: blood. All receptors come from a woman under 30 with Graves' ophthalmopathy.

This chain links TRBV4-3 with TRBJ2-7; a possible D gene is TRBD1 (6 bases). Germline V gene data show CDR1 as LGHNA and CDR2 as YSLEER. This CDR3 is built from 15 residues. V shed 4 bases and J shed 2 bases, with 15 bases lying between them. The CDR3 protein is CASSLKSGHTYEQYF. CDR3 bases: TGCGCCAGCAGCCTGAAATCGGGACACACCTACGAGCAGTACTTC.

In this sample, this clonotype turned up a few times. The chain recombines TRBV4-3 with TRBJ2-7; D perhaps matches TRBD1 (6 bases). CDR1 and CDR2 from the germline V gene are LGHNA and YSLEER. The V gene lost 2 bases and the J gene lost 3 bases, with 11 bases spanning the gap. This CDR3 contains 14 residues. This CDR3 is CASSQKLTGYEQYF. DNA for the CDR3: TGCGCCAGCAGCCAAAAACTGACAGGCTACGAGCAGTACTTC.

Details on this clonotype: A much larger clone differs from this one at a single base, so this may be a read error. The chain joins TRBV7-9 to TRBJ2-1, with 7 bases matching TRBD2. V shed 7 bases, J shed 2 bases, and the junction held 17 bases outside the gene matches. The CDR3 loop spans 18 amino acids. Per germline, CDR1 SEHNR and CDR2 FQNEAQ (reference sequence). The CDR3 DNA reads TGTGCCAGCATCCAAAAGGGAGGGACGCAAGGTCCCTACAATGAGCAGTTCTTC. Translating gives CASIQKGGTQGPYNEQFF.

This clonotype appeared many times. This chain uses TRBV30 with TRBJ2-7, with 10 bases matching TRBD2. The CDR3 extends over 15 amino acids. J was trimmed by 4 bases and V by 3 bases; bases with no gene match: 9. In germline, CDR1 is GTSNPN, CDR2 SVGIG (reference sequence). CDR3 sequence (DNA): TGTGCCTGGAGGGAACCGAGCGGGAGGGGATACGAGCAGTACTTC. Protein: CAWREPSGRGYEQYF.

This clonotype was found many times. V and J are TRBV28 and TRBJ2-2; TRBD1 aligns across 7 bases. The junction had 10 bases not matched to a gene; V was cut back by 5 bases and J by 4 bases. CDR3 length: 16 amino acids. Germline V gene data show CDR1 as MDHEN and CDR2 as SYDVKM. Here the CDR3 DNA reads TGTGCCAGCAGTAACGACAGGGCAAGTTCCACCGGGGAGCTGTTTTTT. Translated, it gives CASSNDRASSTGELFF.

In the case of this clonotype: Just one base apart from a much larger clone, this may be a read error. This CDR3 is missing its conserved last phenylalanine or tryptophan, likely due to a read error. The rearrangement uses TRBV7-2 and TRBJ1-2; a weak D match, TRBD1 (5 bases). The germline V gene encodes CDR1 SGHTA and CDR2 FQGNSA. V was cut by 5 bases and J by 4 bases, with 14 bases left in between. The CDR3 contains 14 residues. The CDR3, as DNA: TGTGCCAGCAGCCACGGGGGGGAGGGCTATGGCTACACCGTC. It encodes CASSHGGEGYGYTV.

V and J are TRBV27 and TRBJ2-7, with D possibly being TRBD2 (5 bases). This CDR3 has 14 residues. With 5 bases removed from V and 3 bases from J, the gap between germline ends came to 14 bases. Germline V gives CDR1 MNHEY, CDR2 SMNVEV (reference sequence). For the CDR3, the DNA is TGTGCCAGCAGTCCACAAAGAGGGTACTACGAGCAGTACTTC. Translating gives CASSPQRGYYEQYF.

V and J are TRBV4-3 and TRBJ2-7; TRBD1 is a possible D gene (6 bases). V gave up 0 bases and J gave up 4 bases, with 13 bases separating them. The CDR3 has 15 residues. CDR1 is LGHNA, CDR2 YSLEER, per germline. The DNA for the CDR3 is TGCGCCAGCAGCCAAGAGGGCAGGGGTAAATACGAGCAGTACTTC. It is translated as CASSQEGRGKYEQYF.

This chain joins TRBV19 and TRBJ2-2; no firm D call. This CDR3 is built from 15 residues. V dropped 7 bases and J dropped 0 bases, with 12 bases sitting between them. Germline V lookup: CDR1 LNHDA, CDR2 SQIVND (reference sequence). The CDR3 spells CASTAQNSNTGELFF. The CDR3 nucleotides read TGTGCCAGTACGGCGCAAAACTCGAACACCGGGGAGCTGTTTTTT.

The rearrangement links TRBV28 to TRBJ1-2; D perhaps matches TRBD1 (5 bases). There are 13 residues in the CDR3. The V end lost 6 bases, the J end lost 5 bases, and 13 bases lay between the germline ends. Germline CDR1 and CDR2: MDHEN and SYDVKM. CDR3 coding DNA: TGTGCCAGCAGCTCGGGGGGAATATATGGCTACACCTTC. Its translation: CASSSGGIYGYTF.

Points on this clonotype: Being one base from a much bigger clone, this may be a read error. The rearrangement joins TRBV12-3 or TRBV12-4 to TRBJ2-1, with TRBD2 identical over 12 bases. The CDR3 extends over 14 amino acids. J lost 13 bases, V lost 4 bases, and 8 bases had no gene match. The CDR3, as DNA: TGTGCCAGCAGTTCAGCTAGCGGGGGGGGGGAACAGTTCTTC. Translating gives CASSSASGGGEQFF.

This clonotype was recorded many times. The CDR3 reads CASSQVGSREQYF. In DNA, the CDR3 is TGTGCCAGCTCACAGGTCGGGAGTCGCGAGCAGTACTTC. The chain joins TRBV18 to TRBJ2-7, with D possibly being TRBD2 (6 bases). There are 13 residues in the CDR3. CDR1 and CDR2 from the germline V gene are KGHSH and LQKENI. Trimming took 4 bases from V and 6 from J, leaving 13 bases between them.

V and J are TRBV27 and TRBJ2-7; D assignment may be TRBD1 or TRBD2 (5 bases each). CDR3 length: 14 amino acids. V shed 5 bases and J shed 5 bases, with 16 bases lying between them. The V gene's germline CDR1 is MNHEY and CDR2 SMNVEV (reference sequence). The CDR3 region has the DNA TGTGCCAGCAGTCCGAGTTCGGGGCGGCACGAGCAGTACTTC. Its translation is CASSPSSGRHEQYF.

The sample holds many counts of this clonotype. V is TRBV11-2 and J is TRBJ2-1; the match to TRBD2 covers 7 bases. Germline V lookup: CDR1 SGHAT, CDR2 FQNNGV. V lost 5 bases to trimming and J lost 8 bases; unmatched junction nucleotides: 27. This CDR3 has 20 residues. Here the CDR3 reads CASSPISRSTSLLLRDEQFF. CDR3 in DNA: TGTGCCAGCAGCCCGATTAGTCGATCGACTAGCCTCCTTCTTAGGGATGAGCAGTTCTTC.